This TCR beta chain was documented in a study of cytomegalovirus exposure and HLA in healthy donors. The study's findings and limits: What was likely a sequencing artifact was a cluster of highly shared sequence variants. A missense DCLRE1C variant was associated with V- and J-gene trimming of TCR beta chains in a later analysis, and an independent cohort replicated the association.

Vbeta (60) and Jbeta (13) primers were used in the PCR. Assay: immunoSEQ multiplex PCR; the TCRdb copy retains only in-frame clones and omits some. Among approximately 87,000 clones listed, 81% were seen once. V dropped 0 bases and J dropped 7; count of bases not matched to a gene: 10. Germline assignment: CDR1 LNHDA and CDR2 SQIVND (reference sequence). The CDR3 is 17 residues long. About this clone: Its antigen remains unidentified.

The chain is built from TRBV19 and TRBJ2-1, with 9 positions matching TRBD2. The clonotype comes from a woman between 65 and 79 years old in good health and CMV-seropositive. Sequencing was carried out using PBMCs. CDR3 in DNA: TGTGCCAGTAGTATAGATACGGCGGGAGGGCCGGTGAATGAGCAGTTCTTC. Amino acids: CASSIDTAGGPVNEQFF.